This passage covers 20 T cell receptor beta chains from one sample sequenced in a study of blood T cell repertoires in COVID-19. The assay was immunoSEQ multiplex PCR, and TCRdb's table has in-frame clones only and misses some. The repertoire holds about 150,000 clones, with about 90% as singletons. Sample: PBMCs or T cells enriched from blood (not recorded which). These receptors all stem from a woman in her fifties or sixties who had recovered from COVID-19.

V and J are TRBV7-2 and TRBJ2-7, with TRBD2 matching over 11 bases. With V trimmed by 5 bases and J by 4 bases, 13 bases remained unmatched. The germline gives CDR1 SGHTA, CDR2 FQGNSA. The CDR3 has 17 residues. CDR3 coding DNA: TGTGCCAGCAGCCCTGGTGGTAGCGGGAGGGCCGGGTACGAGCAGTACTTC. Its protein product is CASSPGGSGRAGYEQYF.

The chain combines TRBV28 with TRBJ1-1, with 12 positions matching TRBD1. The CDR3 runs 17 residues. V was pared by 7 bases and J by 3 bases, with 12 bases of the junction left unmatched. CDR1 is MDHEN and CDR2 is SYDVKM in the germline V gene. This chain's CDR3 is CASTPAGTGGYDTEAFF. The CDR3 DNA reads as TGTGCCAGCACCCCCGCCGGGACAGGGGGCTATGACACTGAAGCTTTCTTT.

The chain has TRBV6-5 and TRBJ2-2, with 8 bases fitting TRBD1. The CDR3 contains 15 residues. V lost 6 bases, J lost 5 bases, and 8 bases stayed unmatched. Germline V gives CDR1 MNHEY, CDR2 SVGAGI. CDR3 region: CASSRTGFFTGELFF. CDR3 DNA sequence: TGTGCCAGCAGCCGGACAGGGTTTTTTACCGGGGAGCTGTTTTTT.

The V gene is TRBV19, the J gene TRBJ1-4; D unclear. V lost 1 base, J lost 4 bases, and 10 bases lay in between. In germline, CDR1 is LNHDA, CDR2 SQIVND (reference sequence). The CDR3 is 15 residues long. The DNA for the CDR3 is TGTGCCAGTAGTATAGGCAGACTCTTTAATGAAAAACTGTTTTTT. Translated, it gives CASSIGRLFNEKLFF.

This clone is a singleton in its sample. J is TRBJ2-1 and V is TRBV7-2, with 8 bases matching TRBD2. This CDR3 is 16 amino acids long. The V and J ends lost 8 bases and 4 bases, in that order; junction bases with no gene match: 13. Germline loops: CDR1 SGHTA, CDR2 FQGNSA. The CDR3 DNA sequence: TGTGCCAGCGGATGGCCCGGGACTAGTAGTTACAATGAGCAGTTCTTC. It codes for CASGWPGTSSYNEQFF.

The genes are TRBV24-1 and TRBJ1-1; D might be TRBD1 (5 bases). CDR3 length: 13 amino acids. Germline V gene sequence: CDR1 KGHDR, CDR2 SFDVKD. The V end was cut by 7 bases, the J end by 1 base, with 9 bases between. This chain's CDR3 is CATRLTANTEAFF. The CDR3 DNA follows: TGTGCCACCAGGCTGACAGCGAACACTGAAGCTTTCTTT.

This clone was seen a single time. This chain joins TRBV4-3 and TRBJ1-6; D not certain. The CDR3 has 15 amino acids. Germline CDR1 is LGHNA and CDR2 is YSLEER. The V gene lost 3 bases and the J gene lost 9 bases, with 15 bases spanning the gap. CDR3 sequence: CASSQVLGTSSPLHF. The CDR3 DNA reads as TGCGCCAGCAGCCAGGTACTCGGTACGAGTTCACCCCTCCACTTT.

This chain joins TRBV11-3 and TRBJ1-6; no clear D gene. Germline values: CDR1 SGHNT, CDR2 YENEEA. The CDR3 consists of 16 residues. V dropped 5 bases and J dropped 4 bases, with 15 bases sitting between them. The CDR3 DNA is TGTGCCAGCAGCAGTTTGGGAGGAGGGTATAATTCACCCCTCCACTTT. Translation: CASSSLGGGYNSPLHF. The full variable domain, completed using reference TRBV11-3 and TRBJ1-6, is EAGVVQSPRYKIIEKKQPVAFWCNPISGHNTLYWYLQNLGQGPELLIRYENEEAVDDSQLPKDRFSAERLKGVDSTLKIQPAELGDSAVYLCASSSLGGGYNSPLHFGNGTRLTVT.

The chain carries TRBV10-3 and TRBJ2-3, with 9 bases that match TRBD2. CDR3 length: 15 amino acids. Germline V CDR1 and CDR2: ENHRY, SYGVKD. The V and J ends lost 5 bases and 0 bases, in that order; junction bases with no gene match: 3. In nucleotides, the CDR3 is TGTGCCATCAGTCCGGGACTAGCTAGCACAGATACGCAGTATTTT. Translating gives CAISPGLASTDTQYF.

The V and J genes are TRBV27 and TRBJ2-3; 8 bases fit TRBD1. The CDR3 totals 15 residues. V dropped 4 bases and J dropped 3; count of bases not matched to a gene: 6. The germline CDR1 and CDR2 sequences are MNHEY and SMNVEV (reference sequence). The CDR3 nucleotides read TGTGCCAGCAGTTCCTCAGGGGGCTTTACAGATACGCAGTATTTT. It codes for CASSSSGGFTDTQYF.

The V gene is TRBV2, the J gene TRBJ1-3, with D maybe TRBD1 (6 bases). This CDR3 comprises 15 residues. V was trimmed by 6 bases and J by 0 bases, leaving 12 bases between them. Germline values: CDR1 SNHLY, CDR2 FYNNEI. CDR3 residues: CASSEDSYSGNTIYF. CDR3 nucleotide sequence: TGTGCCAGCAGCGAGGACAGCTACTCTGGAAACACCATATATTTT.

The chain has TRBV5-1 and TRBJ2-7; perhaps TRBD2 as D (7 bases). Germline CDR1 is SGHRS and CDR2 is YFSETQ. The V end was cut by 4 bases, the J end by 4 bases, with 18 bases between. CDR3 length: 15 residues. Here the CDR3 reads CASSLGGRGGYEQYF. The CDR3 region has the DNA TGCGCCAGCAGCCTGGGTGGCAGGGGAGGGTACGAGCAGTACTTC.

The V call is TRBV11-3, the J call TRBJ2-4, with 13 nucleotides matching TRBD2. The CDR3 spans 18 residues. Germline values: CDR1 SGHNT, CDR2 YENEEA. After removal of 5 bases from V and 0 bases from J, the junction contained 7 bases not matched to a gene. The CDR3 here is CASSPGTSGTLAKNIQYF. In DNA form, the CDR3 reads TGTGCCAGCAGCCCCGGGACTAGCGGGACCTTAGCCAAAAACATTCAGTACTTC.

The chain is built from TRBV5-1 and TRBJ2-3, with D possibly being TRBD2 (7 bases). The CDR3 runs to 18 residues. Germline loops: CDR1 SGHRS, CDR2 YFSETQ. V dropped 3 bases and J dropped 0 bases, with 20 bases sitting between them. The CDR3 bases are TGCGCCAGCAGCTGGGGGCGGGCTAGCGGAGGGAGCACAGATACGCAGTATTTT. The encoded protein is CASSWGRASGGSTDTQYF.

Only one count was recorded for this clone. Germline and junction disagree at one end, which may indicate a read error. This chain connects TRBV19 to TRBJ2-3; TRBD2 matches 9 bases. The CDR3 covers 14 residues. Germline CDR1 reads LNHDA; CDR2 reads SQIVND (reference sequence). CDR3 amino acids: CASTTSGVTDSVIF. In DNA form, the CDR3 reads TGTGCCAGTACGACTAGCGGAGTCACAGATAGCGTGATTTTT.

The rearrangement uses TRBV2 and TRBJ2-5; 8 bases are shared with TRBD1. Per germline, CDR1 SNHLY and CDR2 FYNNEI. The V gene end was trimmed by 5 bases and the J gene end by 2 bases; junction bases not matched to a gene: 4. There are 14 residues in the CDR3. CDR3 DNA: TGTGCCAGCAGTACCGGGACAGGACAAGAGACCCAGTACTTC. It yields the protein CASSTGTGQETQYF.

Concerning this clone itself: Other DNA sequences of this sample code for an identical CDR3. V and J are TRBV28 and TRBJ2-1, with 9 bases that match TRBD1. This CDR3 has 14 residues. The V and J ends lost 2 bases and 7 bases, in that order; junction bases with no gene match: 3. Looked up from germline, CDR1 is MDHEN and CDR2 is SYDVKM. The CDR3 DNA reads as TGTGCCAGCAGTTTAGGACAGGGGATAAATGAGCAGTTCTTC. It codes for CASSLGQGINEQFF.

This clone was seen just once. The chain combines TRBV6-5 with TRBJ1-2, with D perhaps matching TRBD1 (5 bases). CDR1 and CDR2 from the germline V gene are MNHEY and SVGAGI. V was shortened by 6 bases and J by 4 bases, with 18 bases between the two germline ends. The CDR3 consists of 15 residues. The CDR3: CASSRGLNKPYGYTF. The CDR3 DNA is TGTGCCAGCAGCCGGGGACTCAACAAACCCTATGGCTACACCTTC.

This sequence joins TRBV7-8 and TRBJ1-1, with a weak D call TRBD1 (6 bases). Germline loops: CDR1 SGHVS, CDR2 FQNEAQ. Trimming removed 3 bases at V and 0 bases at J, with 8 bases between. The CDR3 has 14 residues. In DNA, the CDR3 is TGTGCCAGCAGCTTCGGACAGTTGAACACTGAAGCTTTCTTT. Residues: CASSFGQLNTEAFF.

The chain is built from TRBV3-1 (or the pseudogene TRBV3-2) and TRBJ1-4; 7 bases agree with TRBD1. The CDR3 consists of 14 residues. Germline V gene data show CDR1 as LGHDT and CDR2 as YNNKEL (reference sequence). With 4 bases clipped from V and 5 bases from J, the junction kept 4 bases outside the gene matches. CDR3 nucleotides: TGTGCCAGCAGCCCCAGGGGGATAAATGAAAAACTGTTTTTT. It yields the protein CASSPRGINEKLFF.